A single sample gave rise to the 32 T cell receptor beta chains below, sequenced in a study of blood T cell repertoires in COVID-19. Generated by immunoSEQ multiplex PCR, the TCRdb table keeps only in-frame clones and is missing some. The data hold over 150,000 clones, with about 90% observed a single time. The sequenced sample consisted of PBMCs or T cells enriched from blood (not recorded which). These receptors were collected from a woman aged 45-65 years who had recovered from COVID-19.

CDR3 nucleotide sequence: TGTGCCAGCAGTTTTTTCCGTGCAGGGGCTATCTACGAGCAGTACTTC. This sequence encodes CASSFFRAGAIYEQYF. This chain joins TRBV6-5 and TRBJ2-7, with D possibly being TRBD1 (6 bases). From germline, CDR1 is MNHEY and CDR2 SVGAGI. This CDR3 has 16 residues. Deletions cut 4 bases from V and 3 bases from J, with 19 bases between.

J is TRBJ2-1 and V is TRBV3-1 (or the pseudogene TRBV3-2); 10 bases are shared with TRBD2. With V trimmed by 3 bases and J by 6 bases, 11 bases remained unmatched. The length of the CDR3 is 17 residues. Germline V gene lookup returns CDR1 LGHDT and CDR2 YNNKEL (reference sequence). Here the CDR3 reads CASSQNLPGLAPNEQFF. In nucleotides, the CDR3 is TGTGCCAGCAGCCAGAACTTACCGGGACTAGCGCCCAATGAGCAGTTCTTC.

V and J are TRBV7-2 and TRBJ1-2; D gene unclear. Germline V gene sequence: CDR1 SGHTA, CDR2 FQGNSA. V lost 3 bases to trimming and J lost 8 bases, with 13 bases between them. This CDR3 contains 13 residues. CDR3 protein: CASSFAGIGGYTF. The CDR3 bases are TGTGCCAGCAGCTTCGCGGGGATTGGCGGCTACACCTTC.

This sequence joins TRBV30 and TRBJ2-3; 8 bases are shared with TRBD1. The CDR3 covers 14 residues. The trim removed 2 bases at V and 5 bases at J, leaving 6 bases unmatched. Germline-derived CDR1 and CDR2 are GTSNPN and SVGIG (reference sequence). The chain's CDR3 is CAWSPGTGGDTQYF. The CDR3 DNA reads TGTGCCTGGAGTCCGGGTACAGGGGGAGATACGCAGTATTTT.

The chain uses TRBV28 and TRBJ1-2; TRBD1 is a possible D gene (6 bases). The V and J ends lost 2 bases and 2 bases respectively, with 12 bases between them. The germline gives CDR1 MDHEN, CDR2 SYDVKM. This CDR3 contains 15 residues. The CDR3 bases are TGTGCCAGCAGTTTAGGTAGGACAGCCAACTATGGCTACACCTTC. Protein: CASSLGRTANYGYTF.

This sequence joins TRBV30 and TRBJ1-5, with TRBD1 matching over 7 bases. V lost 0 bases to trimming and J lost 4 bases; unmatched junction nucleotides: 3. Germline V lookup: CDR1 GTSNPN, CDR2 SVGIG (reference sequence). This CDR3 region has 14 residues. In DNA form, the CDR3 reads TGTGCCTGGAGTGTAAGGGACAGAAATCAGCCCCAGCATTTT. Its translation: CAWSVRDRNQPQHF.

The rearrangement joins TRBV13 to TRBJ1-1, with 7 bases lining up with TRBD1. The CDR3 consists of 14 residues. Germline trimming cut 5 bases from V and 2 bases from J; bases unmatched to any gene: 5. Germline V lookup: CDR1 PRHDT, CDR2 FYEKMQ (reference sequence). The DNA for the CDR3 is TGTGCCAGCAGCCCAGGACAGGTTAACACTGAAGCTTTCTTT. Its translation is CASSPGQVNTEAFF.

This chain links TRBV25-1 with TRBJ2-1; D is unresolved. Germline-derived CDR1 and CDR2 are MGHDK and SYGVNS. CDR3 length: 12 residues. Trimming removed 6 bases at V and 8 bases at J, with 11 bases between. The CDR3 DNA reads TGTGCCAGCAGCCCAGCTAGATATGAGCAGTTCTTC. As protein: CASSPARYEQFF.

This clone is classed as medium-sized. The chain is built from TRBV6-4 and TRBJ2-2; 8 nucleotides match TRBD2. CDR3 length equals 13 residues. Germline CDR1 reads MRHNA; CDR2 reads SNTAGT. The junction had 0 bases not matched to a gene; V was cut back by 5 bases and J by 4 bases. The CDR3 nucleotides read TGTGCCAGCAGTAGCGGGAGCACCGGGGAGCTGTTTTTT. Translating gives CASSSGSTGELFF.

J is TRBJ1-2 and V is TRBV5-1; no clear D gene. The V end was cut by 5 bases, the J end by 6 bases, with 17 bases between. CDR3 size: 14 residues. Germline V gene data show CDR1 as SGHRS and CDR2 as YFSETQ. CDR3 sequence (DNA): TGCGCCAGCAGGGAGTCGTTGCCGGAGAATGGCTACACCTTC. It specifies CASRESLPENGYTF.

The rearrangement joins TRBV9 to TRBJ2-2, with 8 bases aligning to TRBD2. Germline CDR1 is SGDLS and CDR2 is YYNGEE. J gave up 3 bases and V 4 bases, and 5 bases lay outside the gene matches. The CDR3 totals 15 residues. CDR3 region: CASSTGLAYTGELFF. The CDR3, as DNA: TGTGCCAGCAGCACCGGACTAGCATACACCGGGGAGCTGTTTTTT.

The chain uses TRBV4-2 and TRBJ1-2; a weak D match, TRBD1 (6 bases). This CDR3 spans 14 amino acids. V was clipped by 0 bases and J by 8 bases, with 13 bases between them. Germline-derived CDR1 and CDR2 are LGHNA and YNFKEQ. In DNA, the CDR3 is TGTGCCAGCAGCCAAGATTTCGGACAGTCCGGCTACACCTTC. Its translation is CASSQDFGQSGYTF.

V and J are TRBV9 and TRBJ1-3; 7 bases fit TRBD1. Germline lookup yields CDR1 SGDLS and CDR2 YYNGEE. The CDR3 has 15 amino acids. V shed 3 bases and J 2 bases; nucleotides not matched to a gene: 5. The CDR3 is CASSADREAGNTIYF. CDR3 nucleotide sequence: TGTGCCAGCAGCGCCGACAGGGAGGCTGGAAACACCATATATTTT.

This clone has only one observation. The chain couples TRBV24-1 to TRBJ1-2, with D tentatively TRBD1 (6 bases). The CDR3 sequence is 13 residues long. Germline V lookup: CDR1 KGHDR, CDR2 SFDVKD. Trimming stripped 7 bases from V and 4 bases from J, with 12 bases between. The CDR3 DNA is TGTGCCACCAGCTCCGACAGGTCCTATGGCTACACCTTC. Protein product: CATSSDRSYGYTF.

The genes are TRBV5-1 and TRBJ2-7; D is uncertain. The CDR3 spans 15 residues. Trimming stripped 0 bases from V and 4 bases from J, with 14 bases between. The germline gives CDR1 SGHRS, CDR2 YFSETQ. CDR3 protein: CASSLAGQITYEQYF. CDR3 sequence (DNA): TGCGCCAGCAGCTTGGCGGGTCAAATAACTTACGAGCAGTACTTC.

This CDR3 reads CASSIIGTGTDEQYF. CDR3 nucleotide sequence: TGTGCCAGTAGTATAATTGGGACAGGGACCGACGAGCAGTACTTC. The chain couples TRBV19 to TRBJ2-7, with 9 bases matching TRBD1. The germline CDR1 and CDR2 sequences are LNHDA and SQIVND (reference sequence). The CDR3 spans 15 residues. V lost 2 bases and J lost 5; bases outside the gene matches: 7.

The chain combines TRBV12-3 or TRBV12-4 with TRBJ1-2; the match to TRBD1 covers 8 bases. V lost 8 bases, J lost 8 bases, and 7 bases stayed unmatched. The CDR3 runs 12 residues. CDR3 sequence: CASGRGPQGYTF. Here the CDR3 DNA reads TGTGCCAGCGGCAGGGGGCCTCAGGGCTACACCTTC.

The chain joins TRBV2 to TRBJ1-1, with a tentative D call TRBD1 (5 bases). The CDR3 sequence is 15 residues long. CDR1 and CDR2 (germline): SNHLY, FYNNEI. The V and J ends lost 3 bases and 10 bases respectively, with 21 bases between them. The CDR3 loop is CASSESGHGALVAFF. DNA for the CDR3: TGTGCCAGCAGTGAGTCAGGTCATGGGGCGCTTGTAGCTTTCTTT.

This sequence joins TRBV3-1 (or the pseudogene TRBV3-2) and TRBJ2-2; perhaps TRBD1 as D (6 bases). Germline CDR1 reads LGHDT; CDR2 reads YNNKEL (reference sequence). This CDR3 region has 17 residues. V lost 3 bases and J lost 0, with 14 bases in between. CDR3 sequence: CASSHLGGGANTGELFF. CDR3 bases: TGTGCCAGCAGCCACCTAGGGGGTGGCGCGAACACCGGGGAGCTGTTTTTT.

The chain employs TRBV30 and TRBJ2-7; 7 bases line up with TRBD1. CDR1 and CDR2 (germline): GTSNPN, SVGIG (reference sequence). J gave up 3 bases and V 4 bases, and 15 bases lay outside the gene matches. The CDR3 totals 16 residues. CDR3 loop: CAWTRPRDSRNYEQYF. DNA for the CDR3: TGTGCCTGGACACGGCCTCGGGACAGTCGAAACTACGAGCAGTACTTC.

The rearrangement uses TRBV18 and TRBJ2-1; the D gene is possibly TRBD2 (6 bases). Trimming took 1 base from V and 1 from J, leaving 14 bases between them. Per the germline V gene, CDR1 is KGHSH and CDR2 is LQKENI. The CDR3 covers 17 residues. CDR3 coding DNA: TGTGCCAGCTCACCACAACTAGCCGGGGGTTCCTACAATGAGCAGTTCTTC. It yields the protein CASSPQLAGGSYNEQFF.

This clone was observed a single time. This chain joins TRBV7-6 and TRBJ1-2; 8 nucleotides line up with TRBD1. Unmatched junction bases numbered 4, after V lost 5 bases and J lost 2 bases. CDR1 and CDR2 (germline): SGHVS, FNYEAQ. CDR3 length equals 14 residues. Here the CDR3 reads CASSLQGVNYGYTF. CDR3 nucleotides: TGTGCCAGCAGCCTACAGGGGGTAAACTATGGCTACACCTTC.

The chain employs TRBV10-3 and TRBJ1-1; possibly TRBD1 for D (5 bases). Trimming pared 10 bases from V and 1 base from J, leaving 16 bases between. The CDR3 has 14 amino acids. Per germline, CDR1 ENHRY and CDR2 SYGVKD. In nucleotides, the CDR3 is TGTGCCACCAGCTACGGGGGAGGGAACACTGAAGCTTTCTTT. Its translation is CATSYGGGNTEAFF.

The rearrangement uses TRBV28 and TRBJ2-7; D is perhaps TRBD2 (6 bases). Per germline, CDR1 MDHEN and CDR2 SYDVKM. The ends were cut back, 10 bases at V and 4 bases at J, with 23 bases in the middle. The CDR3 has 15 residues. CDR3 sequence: CATTPGVGVVYEQYF. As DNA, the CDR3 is TGTGCCACCACTCCGGGGGTTGGGGTCGTGTACGAGCAGTACTTC.

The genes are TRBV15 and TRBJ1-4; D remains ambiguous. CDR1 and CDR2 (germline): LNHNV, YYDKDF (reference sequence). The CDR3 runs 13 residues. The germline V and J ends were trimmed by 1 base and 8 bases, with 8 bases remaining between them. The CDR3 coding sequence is TGTGCCACCAGCAGAGTCCAGGCGGAAAAACTGTTTTTT. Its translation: CATSRVQAEKLFF. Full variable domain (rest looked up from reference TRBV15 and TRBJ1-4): DAMVIQNPRYQVTQFGKPVTLSCSQTLNHNVMYWYQQKSSQAPKLLFHYYDKDFNNEADTPDNFQSRRPNTSFCFLDIRSPGLGDTAMYLCATSRVQAEKLFFGSGTQLSVL.

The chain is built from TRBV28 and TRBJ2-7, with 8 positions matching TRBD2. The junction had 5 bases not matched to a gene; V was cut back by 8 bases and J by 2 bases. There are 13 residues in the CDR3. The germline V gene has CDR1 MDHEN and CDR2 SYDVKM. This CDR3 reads CASSAGATYEQYF. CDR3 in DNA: TGTGCCAGCTCAGCGGGAGCAACCTACGAGCAGTACTTC.

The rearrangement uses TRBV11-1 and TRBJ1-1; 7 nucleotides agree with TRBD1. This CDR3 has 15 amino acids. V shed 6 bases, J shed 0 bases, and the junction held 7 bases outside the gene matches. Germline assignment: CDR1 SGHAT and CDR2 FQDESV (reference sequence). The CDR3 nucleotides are TGTGCCAGCAGACGCGACAGGGTGATGAACACTGAAGCTTTCTTT. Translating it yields CASRRDRVMNTEAFF.

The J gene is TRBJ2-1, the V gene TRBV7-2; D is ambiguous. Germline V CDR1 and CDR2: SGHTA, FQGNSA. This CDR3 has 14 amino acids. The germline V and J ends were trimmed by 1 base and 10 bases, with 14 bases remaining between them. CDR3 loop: CASSLGRSGWEQFF. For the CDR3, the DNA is TGTGCCAGCAGCTTAGGTCGTTCTGGCTGGGAGCAGTTCTTC.

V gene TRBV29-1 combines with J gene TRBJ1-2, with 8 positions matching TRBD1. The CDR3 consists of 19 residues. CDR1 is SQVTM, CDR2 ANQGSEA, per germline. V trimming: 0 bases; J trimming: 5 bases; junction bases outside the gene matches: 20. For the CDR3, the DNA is TGCAGCGTTGAAGAACTCAACAGGGGGAAGTCTAGCTGGTGGTATGGCTACACCTTC. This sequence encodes CSVEELNRGKSSWWYGYTF.

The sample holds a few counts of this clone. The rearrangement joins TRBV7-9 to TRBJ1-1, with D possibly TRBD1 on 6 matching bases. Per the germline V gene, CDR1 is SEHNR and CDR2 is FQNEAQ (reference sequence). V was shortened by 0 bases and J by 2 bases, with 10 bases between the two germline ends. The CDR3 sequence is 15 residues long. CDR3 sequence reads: CASSLAAGVNTEAFF. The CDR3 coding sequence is TGTGCCAGCAGCTTAGCTGCAGGGGTAAACACTGAAGCTTTCTTT.

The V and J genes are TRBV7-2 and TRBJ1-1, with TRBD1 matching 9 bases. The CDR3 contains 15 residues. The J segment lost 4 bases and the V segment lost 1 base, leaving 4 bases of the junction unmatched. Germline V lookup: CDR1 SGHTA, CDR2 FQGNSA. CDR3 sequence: CASSLGGQGGTEAFF. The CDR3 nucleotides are TGTGCCAGCAGCTTAGGGGGACAGGGAGGCACTGAAGCTTTCTTT.

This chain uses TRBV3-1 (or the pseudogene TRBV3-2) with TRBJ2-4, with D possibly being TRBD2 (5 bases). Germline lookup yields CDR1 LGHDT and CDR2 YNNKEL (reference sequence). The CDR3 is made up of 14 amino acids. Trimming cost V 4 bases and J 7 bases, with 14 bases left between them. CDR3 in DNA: TGTGCCAGCAGCCTCTCGGGATACGGGAACATTCAGTACTTC. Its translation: CASSLSGYGNIQYF.